The clone carrying this T cell receptor beta chain was detected many times. Antigen: not known. Noted time point: patch test 1, 2 weeks after DPC sensitization. Treatment noted: therapeutic diphenylcyclopropenone sensitization with weekly scalp DPC. The data belong to a study of human T cells and chemical hapten exposure. Across the whole study: Each patient's scalp received weekly diphenylcyclopropenone throughout the approximately 25-week study. Study findings and constraints: Relative to controls, expanded TCRs formed significantly more large CDR3 similarity clusters. There was alopecia in the donors, so their immune response may differ from that of healthy people.

TCRdb reanalysed the RACE reads using MiXCR and keeps one entry per CDR3 protein. This repertoire shows around 120,000 distinct CDR3 sequences, around 10% found once; its top ten account for about 1.4%. Germline V gene lookup returns CDR1 MDHEN and CDR2 SYDVKM. The length of the CDR3 is 16 residues. V lost 3 bases to trimming and J lost 1 base, with 13 bases between them. Sequenced material: whole blood, taken in connection with sensitization to the hapten diphenylcyclopropenone (DPC). The receptor was isolated from a woman aged 45-59 years with alopecia areata. Some clones in this sample may be carry-over from other donors' samples. The genes are TRBV28 and TRBJ2-4; no clear D gene. DNA of the CDR3: TGTGCCAGCAGTTTGACCTCAGCGAGGGCCAAAAACATTCAGTACTTC. As protein: CASSLTSARAKNIQYF. The full variable domain, in which reference TRBV28 and TRBJ2-4 provide the parts outside the CDR3, is DVKVTQSSRYLVKRTGEKVFLECVQDMDHENMFWYRQDPGLGLRLIYFSYDVKMKEKGDIPEGYSVSREKKERFSLILESASTNQTSMYLCASSLTSARAKNIQYFGAGTRLSVL.